Detailed here is one T cell receptor beta chain. Its antigen is as yet unknown. CDR1 is SGHRS and CDR2 is YFSETQ in the germline V gene. CDR3 size: 14 residues. Trimming pared 4 bases from V and 6 bases from J, leaving 17 bases between. The donors were members of the roughly 130-subject validation cohort (separate from the approximately 670-subject first cohort). This entry comes from a study of cytomegalovirus exposure and HLA in healthy donors. Sequencing was performed with immunoSEQ multiplex PCR; in TCRdb, only in-frame clones are kept and a portion is missing. In the table there are about 190,000 clones, roughly 82% of which are singletons. Study-wide results and limits: Subsequent analysis of the roughly 120 validation repertoires found a tendency for first-cohort TCR clusters to co-occur. CMV antigen specificity was confirmed in vitro for a few CMV-associated chains. Generally TCR sequences proved uncommon, though certain public TCRs appeared in numerous donors.

The clonotype was recovered from a man between 18 and 35 years old in good health and CMV-seropositive. Material for sequencing was PBMCs. The chain has TRBV5-1 and TRBJ2-7; D is perhaps TRBD2 (6 bases). The CDR3, as DNA: TGCGCCAGCAGCCCCGGCGGGGTTCCCCCCGAGCAGTACTTC. Amino acids: CASSPGGVPPEQYF.